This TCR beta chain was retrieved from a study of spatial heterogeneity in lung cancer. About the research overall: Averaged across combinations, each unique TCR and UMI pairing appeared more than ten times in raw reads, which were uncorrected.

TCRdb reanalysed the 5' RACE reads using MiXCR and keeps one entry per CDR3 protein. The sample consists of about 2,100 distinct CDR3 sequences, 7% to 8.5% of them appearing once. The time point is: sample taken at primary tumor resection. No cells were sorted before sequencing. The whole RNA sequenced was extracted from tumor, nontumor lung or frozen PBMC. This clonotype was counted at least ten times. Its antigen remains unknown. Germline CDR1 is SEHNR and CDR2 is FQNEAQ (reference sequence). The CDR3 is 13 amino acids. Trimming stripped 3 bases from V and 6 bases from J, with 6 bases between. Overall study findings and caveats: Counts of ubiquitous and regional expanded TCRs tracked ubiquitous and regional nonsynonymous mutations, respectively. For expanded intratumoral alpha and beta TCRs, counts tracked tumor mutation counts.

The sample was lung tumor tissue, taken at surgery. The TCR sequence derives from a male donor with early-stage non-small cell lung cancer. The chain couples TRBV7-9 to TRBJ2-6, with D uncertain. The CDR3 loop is CASSLVSANVLTF. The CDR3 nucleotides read TGTGCCAGCAGCTTGGTCTCGGCCAACGTCCTGACTTTC.